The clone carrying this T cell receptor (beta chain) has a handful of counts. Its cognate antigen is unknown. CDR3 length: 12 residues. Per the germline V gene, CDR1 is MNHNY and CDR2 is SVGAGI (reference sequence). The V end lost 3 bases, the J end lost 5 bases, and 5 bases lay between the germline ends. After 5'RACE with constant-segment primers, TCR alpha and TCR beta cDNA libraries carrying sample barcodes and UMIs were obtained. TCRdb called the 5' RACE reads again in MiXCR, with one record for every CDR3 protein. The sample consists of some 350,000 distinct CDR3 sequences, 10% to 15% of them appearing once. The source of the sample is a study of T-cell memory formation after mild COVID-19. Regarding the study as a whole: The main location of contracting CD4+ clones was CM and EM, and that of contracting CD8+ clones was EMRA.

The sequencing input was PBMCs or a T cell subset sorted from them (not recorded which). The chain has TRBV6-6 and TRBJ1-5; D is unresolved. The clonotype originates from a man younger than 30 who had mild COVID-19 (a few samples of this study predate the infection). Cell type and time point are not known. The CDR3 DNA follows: TGTGCCAGCAGTTATCTAGATCAGCCCCAGCATTTT. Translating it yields CASSYLDQPQHF.